This T cell receptor (beta chain) appears in the sequencing data of a study of blood T cells in healthy people across ages. Study-level results: Older individuals had lower TCR beta diversity per million T cells (the decline was roughly linear).

This clonotype was observed a handful of times. Its target is unknown. The second PCR ran roughly 6 to 11 cycles with a sample-barcoded 5' primer and J-beta primers. Every cDNA molecule bore a tag from a template-switch adaptor containing 12 random nucleotides. Any given sample supplied a minimum of 2.5 million CDR3-containing paired-end reads. Using its own MiXCR run on the 5' RACE reads, TCRdb lists one record per CDR3 protein. The sample has hundreds of thousands of distinct CDR3 sequences, under 55% seen once; the top ten hold 15% to 25%. Germline lookup yields CDR1 MNHEY and CDR2 SVGEGT. V shed 6 bases, J shed 0 bases, and the junction held 9 bases outside the gene matches. CDR3 length: 17 amino acids.

The sequence was collected from a man aged 55 to 70 in good health. The chain is built from TRBV6-2 or TRBV6-3 and TRBJ2-1; TRBD2 matches 9 bases. The sample was blood. This chain's CDR3 is CASRTIWRGGSYNEQFF. CDR3 DNA: TGTGCCAGCAGGACGATCTGGCGGGGGGGCTCCTACAATGAGCAGTTCTTC.